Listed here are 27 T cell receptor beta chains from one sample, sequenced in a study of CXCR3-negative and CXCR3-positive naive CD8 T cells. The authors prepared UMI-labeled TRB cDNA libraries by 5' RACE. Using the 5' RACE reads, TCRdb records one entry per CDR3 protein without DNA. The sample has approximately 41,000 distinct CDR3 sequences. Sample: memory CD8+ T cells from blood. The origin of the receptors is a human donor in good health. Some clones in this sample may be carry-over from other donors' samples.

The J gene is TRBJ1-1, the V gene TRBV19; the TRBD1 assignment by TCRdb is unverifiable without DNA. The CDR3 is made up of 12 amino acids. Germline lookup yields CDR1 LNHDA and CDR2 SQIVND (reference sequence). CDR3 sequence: CASRTGNTEAFF.

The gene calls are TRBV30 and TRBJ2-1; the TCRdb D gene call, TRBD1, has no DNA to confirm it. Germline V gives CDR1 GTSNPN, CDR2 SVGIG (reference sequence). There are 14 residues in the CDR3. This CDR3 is CAFGGKSSYNEQFF. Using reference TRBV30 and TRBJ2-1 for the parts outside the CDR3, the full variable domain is SQTIHQWPATLVQPVGSPLSLECTVEGTSNPNLYWYRQAAGRGLQLLFYSVGIGQISSEVPQNLSASRPQDRQFILSSKKLLLSDSGFYLCAFGGKSSYNEQFFGPGTRLTVL.

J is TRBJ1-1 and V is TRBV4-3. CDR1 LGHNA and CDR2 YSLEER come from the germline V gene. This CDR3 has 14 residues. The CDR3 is CASSQGSGEGEAFF.

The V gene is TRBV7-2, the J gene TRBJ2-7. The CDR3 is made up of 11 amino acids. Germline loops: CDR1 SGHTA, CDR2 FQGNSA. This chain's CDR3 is CASSVTYEQYF.

CDR3 amino acids: CASSFLGSYNEQFF. This chain uses TRBV27 with TRBJ2-1. Germline V gene lookup returns CDR1 MNHEY and CDR2 SMNVEV (reference sequence). CDR3 length equals 14 residues.

This chain's CDR3 is CASRGGESYNEQFF. The chain has TRBV6-5 and TRBJ2-1; TCRdb's D gene call, TRBD2, goes unchecked for lack of DNA. The CDR3 consists of 14 residues. Per germline, CDR1 MNHEY and CDR2 SVGAGI.

CDR3 region: CSASTGSSYNEQFF. The V call is TRBV20-1, the J call TRBJ2-1. The CDR3 totals 14 residues. Germline V gene sequence: CDR1 DFQATT, CDR2 SNEGSKA (reference sequence).

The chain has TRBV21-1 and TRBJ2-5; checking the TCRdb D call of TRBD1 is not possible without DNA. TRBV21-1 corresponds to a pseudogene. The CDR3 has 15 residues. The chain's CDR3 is CASSKVKCREETQYF.

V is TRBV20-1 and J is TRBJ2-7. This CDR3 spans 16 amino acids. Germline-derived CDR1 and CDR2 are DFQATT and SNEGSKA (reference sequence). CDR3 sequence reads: CSARDLASGESYEQYF.

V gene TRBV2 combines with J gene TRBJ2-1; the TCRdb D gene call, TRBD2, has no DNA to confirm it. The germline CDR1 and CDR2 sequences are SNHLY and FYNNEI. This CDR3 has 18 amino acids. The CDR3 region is CASSVPEGGGTTGYEQFF.

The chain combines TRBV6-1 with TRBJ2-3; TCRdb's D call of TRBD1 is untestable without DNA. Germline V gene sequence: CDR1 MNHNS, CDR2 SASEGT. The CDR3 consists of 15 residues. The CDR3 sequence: CASSGGQGEADTQYF.

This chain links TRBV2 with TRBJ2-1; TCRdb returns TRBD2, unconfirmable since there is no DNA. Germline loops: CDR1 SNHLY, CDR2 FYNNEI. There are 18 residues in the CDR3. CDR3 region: CASSEGKTMGTSYNEQFF.

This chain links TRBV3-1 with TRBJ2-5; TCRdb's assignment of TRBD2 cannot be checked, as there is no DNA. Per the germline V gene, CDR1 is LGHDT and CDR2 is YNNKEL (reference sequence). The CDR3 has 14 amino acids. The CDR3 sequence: CASTTMDSGETQYF.

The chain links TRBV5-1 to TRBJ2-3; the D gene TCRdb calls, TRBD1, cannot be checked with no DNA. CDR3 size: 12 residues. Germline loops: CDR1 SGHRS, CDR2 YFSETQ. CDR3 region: CASMGATDTQYF.

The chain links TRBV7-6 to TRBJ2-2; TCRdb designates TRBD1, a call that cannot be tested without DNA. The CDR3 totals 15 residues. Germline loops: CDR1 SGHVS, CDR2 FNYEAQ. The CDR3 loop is CASSPPTGLAGELFF.

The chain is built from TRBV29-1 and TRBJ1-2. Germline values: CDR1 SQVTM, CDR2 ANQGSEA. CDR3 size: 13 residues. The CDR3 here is CSVEHFGYPGYTF. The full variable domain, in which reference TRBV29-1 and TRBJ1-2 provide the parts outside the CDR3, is SAVISQKPSRDICQRGTSLTIQCQVDSQVTMMFWYRQQPGQSLTLIATANQGSEATYESGFVIDKFPISRPNLTFSTLTVSNMSPEDSSIYLCSVEHFGYPGYTFGSGTRLTVV.

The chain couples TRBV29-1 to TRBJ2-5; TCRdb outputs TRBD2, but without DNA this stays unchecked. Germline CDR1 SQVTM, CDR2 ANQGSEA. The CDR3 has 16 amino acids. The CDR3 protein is CSGRAGLAIARETQYF.

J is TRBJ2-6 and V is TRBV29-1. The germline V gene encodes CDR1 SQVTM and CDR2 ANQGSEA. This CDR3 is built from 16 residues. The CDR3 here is CSVEDRETTGANVLTF.

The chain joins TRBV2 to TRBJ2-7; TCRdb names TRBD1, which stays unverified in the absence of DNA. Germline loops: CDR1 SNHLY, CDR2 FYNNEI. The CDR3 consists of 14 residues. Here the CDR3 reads CASSVWTGGNEQYF. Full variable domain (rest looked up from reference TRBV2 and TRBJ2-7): EPEVTQTPSHQVTQMGQEVILRCVPISNHLYFYWYRQILGQKVEFLVSFYNNEISEKSEIFDDQFSVERPDGSNFTLKIRSTKLEDSAMYFCASSVWTGGNEQYFGPGTRLTVT.

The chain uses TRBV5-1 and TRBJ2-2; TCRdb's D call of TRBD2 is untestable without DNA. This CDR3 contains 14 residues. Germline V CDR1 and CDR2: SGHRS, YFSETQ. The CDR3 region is CASSRGLNTGELFF.

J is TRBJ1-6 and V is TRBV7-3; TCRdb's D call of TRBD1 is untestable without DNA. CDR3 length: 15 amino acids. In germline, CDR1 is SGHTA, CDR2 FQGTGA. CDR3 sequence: CASSFGHRDDSPLHF.

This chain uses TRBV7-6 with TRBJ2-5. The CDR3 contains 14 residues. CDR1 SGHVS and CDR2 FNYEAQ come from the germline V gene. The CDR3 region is CASSLLGLEETQYF.

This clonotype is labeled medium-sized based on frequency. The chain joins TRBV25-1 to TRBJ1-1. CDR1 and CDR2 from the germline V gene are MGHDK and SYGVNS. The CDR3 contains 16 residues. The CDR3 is CASSEYPVDTNTEAFF.

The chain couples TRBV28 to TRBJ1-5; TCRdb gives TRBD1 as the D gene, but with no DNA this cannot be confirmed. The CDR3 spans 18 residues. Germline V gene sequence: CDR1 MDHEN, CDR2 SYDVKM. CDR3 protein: CASSLGVGQLRSNQPQHF.

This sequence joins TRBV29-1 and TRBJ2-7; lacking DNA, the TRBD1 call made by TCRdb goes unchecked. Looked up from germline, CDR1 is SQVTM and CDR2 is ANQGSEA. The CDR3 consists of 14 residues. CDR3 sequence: CSVQGGSGSYEQYF.

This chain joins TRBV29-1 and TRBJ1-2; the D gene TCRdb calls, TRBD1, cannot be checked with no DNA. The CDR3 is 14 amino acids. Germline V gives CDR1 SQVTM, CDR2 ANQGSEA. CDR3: CSVEDLQGKGGYTF.

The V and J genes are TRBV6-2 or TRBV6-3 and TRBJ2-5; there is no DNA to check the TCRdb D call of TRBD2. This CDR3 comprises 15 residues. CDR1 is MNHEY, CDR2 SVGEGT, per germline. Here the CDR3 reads CASSATSGGPETQYF.